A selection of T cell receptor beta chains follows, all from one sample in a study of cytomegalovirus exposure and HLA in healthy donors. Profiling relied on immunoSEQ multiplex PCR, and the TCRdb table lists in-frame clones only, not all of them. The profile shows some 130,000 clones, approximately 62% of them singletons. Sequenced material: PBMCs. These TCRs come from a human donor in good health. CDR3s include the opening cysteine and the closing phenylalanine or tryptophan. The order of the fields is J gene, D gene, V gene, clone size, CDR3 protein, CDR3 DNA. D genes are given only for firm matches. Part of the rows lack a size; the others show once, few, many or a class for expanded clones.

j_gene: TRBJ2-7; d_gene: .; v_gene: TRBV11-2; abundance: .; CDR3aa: CASSLDLAYEQYF; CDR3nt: TGTGCCAGCAGCTTAGATCTAGCCTACGAGCAGTACTTC
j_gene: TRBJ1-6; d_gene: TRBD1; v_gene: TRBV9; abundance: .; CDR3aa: CASSVAATGDNSPLHF; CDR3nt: TGTGCCAGCAGCGTAGCGGCGACAGGGGATAATTCACCCCTCCACTTT
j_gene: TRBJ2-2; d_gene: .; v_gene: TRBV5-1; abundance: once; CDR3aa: CASSPGTPQNWGELFF; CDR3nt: TGCGCCAGCAGCCCGGGGACACCTCAAAACTGGGGGGAGCTGTTTTTT
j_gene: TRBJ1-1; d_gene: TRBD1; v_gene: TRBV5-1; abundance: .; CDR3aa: CASSWGQGGTEAFF; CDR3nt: TGCGCCAGCAGCTGGGGACAGGGTGGGACTGAAGCTTTCTTT
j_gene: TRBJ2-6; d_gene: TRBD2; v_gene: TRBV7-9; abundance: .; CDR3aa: CASSPLAGPGGGANVLTF; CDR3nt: TGTGCCAGCAGCCCGCTAGCGGGACCGGGGGGAGGGGCCAACGTCCTGACTTTC
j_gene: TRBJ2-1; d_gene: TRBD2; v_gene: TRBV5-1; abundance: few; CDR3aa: CASSSASGYNEQFF; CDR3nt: TGCGCCAGCAGCTCGGCTAGCGGATACAATGAGCAGTTCTTC
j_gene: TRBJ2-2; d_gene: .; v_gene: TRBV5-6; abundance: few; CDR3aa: CASSLGDTAGTGELFF; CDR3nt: TGTGCCAGCAGCTTGGGAGACACTGCGGGGACCGGGGAGCTGTTTTTT
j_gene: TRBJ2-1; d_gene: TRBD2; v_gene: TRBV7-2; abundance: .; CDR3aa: CASSSWTSGAGSYNEQFF; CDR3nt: TGTGCCAGCAGCTCCTGGACTAGCGGGGCCGGCTCCTACAATGAGCAGTTCTTC
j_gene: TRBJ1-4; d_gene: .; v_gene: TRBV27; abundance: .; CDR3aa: CATGEVGLGNEKLFF; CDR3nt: TGTGCCACCGGGGAGGTGGGCCTCGGAAATGAAAAACTGTTTTTT
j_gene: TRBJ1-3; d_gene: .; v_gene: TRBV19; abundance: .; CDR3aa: CASMQGRSGNTIYF; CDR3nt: TGTGCCAGTATGCAGGGTCGCTCTGGAAACACCATATATTTT
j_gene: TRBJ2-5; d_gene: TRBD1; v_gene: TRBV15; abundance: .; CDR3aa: CATKQGAGRETETQYF; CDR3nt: TGTGCCACCAAACAGGGGGCGGGACGGGAGACGGAGACCCAGTACTTC
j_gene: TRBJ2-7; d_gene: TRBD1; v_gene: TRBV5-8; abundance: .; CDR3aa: CASNSRPGTGVKVEQYF; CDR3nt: TGTGCCAGCAACTCACGTCCCGGGACAGGGGTAAAGGTCGAGCAGTACTTC
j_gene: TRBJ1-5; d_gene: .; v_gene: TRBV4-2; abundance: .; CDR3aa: CASSQDTLSNQPQHF; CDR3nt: TGTGCCAGCAGCCAAGATACTCTGAGCAATCAGCCCCAGCATTTT
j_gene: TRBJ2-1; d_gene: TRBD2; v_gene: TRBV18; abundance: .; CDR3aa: CASSVAGGTYNEQFF; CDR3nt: TGTGCCAGCTCCGTAGCGGGAGGGACCTACAATGAGCAGTTCTTC
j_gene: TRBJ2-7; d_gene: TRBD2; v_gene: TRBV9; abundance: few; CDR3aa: CASSEGLAGAYEQYF; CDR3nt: TGTGCCAGCAGCGAGGGACTAGCGGGAGCCTACGAGCAGTACTTC
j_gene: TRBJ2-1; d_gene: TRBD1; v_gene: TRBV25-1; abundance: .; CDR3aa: CASGTVRLDNEQFF; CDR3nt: TGTGCCAGCGGGACAGTCCGGCTGGACAATGAGCAGTTCTTC
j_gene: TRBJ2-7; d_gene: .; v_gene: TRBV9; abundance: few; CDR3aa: CASSVGAGLSYEQYF; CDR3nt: TGTGCCAGCAGCGTGGGGGCGGGCCTCTCCTACGAGCAGTACTTC
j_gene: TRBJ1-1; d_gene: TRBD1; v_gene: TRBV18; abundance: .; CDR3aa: CASSPGRDREAFF; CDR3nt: TGTGCCAGCTCACCTGGGCGGGACAGGGAGGCTTTCTTT
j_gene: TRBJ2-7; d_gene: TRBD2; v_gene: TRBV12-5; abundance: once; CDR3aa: CASGPGVAGGYEQYF; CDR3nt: TGTGCTAGTGGTCCGGGGGTAGCGGGAGGGTACGAGCAGTACTTC
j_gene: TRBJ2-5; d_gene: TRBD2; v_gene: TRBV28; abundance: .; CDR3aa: CASRKTSTQETQYF; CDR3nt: TGTGCCAGCAGGAAGACTAGCACGCAAGAGACCCAGTACTTC
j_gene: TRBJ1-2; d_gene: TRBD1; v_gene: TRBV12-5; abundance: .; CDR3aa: CASGQAGQGFRGYTF; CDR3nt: TGTGCTAGTGGTCAAGCAGGACAGGGCTTTCGTGGCTACACCTTC
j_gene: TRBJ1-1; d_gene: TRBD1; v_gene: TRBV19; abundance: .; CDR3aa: CASNSGTGSADTEAFF; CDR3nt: TGTGCCAGTAACTCCGGGACAGGGTCGGCGGACACTGAAGCTTTCTTT
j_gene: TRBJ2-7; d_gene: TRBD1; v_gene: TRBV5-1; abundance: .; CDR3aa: CASSVEGALYEQYF; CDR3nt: TGCGCCAGCAGCGTAGAGGGGGCTTTATACGAGCAGTACTTC
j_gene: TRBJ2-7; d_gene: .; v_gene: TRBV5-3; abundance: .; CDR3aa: CARSITPGQSPLSYEQYF; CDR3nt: TGTGCCAGAAGCATAACGCCCGGACAGTCACCTCTCTCCTACGAGCAGTACTTC
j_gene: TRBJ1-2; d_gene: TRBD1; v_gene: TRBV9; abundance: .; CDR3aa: CASSVGPGQGYYGYTF; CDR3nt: TGTGCCAGCAGCGTAGGACCGGGACAGGGGTACTATGGCTACACCTTC
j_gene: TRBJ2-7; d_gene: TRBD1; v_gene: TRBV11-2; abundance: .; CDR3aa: CASSVGQGYEQYF; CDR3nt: TGTGCCAGCAGCGTGGGACAGGGCTACGAGCAGTACTTC
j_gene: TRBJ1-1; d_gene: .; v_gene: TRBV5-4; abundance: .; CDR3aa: CASSLRGNTEAFF; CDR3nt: TGTGCCAGCAGCTTGCGGGGGAACACTGAAGCTTTCTTT
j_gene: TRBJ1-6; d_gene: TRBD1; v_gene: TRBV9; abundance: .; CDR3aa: CASSVGNRGSNSPLHF; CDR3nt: TGTGCCAGCAGCGTAGGAAACAGGGGGTCGAATTCACCCCTCCACTTT
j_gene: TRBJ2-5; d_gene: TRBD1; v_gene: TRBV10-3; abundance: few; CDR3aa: CAISEPDRGTETQYF; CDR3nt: TGTGCCATCAGTGAGCCTGACAGGGGGACAGAGACCCAGTACTTC
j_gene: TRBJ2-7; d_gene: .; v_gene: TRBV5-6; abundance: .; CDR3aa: CASSTGTRWYEQYF; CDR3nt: TGTGCCAGCAGCACAGGGACAAGATGGTACGAGCAGTACTTC
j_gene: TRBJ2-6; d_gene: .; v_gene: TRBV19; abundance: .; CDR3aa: CASSAQGFSGANVLTF; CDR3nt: TGTGCCAGTAGTGCACAGGGTTTTTCTGGGGCCAACGTCCTGACTTTC
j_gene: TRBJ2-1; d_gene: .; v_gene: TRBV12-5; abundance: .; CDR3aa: CASGPPGSGSYNEQFF; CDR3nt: TGTGCTAGTGGCCCCCCCGGTAGCGGCTCCTACAATGAGCAGTTCTTC
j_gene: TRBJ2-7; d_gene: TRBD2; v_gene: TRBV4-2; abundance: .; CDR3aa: CASSLLAGEDHEQYF; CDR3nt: TGTGCCAGCAGCTTACTAGCGGGAGAGGACCACGAGCAGTACTTC
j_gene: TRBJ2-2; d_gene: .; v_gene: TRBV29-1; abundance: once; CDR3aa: CSAPRYTGELFF; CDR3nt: TGCAGCGCTCCACGGTACACCGGGGAGCTGTTTTTT
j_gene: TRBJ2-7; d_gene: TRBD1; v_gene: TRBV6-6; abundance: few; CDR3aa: CASSRDSYEQYF; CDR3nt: TGTGCCAGCAGCAGGGACAGTTACGAGCAGTACTTC
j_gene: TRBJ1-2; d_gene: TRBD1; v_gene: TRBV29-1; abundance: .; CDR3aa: CSVALPTGPRVGGYTF; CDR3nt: TGCAGCGTTGCGCTGCCGACAGGGCCCCGTGTCGGTGGCTACACCTTC
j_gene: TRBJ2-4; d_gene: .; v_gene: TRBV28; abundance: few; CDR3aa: CASSFDLLDLGAKNIQYF; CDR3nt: TGTGCCAGCAGTTTTGATTTGCTAGACTTGGGAGCAAAAAACATTCAGTACTTC
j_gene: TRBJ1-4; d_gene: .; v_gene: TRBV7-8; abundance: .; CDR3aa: CASSPQGPGEKLFF; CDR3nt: TGTGCCAGCAGCCCGCAGGGTCCCGGTGAAAAACTGTTTTTT
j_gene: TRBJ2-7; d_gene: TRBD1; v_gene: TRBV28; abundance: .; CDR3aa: CASSSSGTGAREQYF; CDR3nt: TGTGCCAGCAGTTCATCCGGGACAGGGGCCCGAGAGCAGTACTTC
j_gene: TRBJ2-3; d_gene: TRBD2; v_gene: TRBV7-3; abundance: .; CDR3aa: CASSLVPSGLTDTQYF; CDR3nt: TGTGCCAGCAGCTTAGTCCCTAGCGGGCTAACAGATACGCAGTATTTT
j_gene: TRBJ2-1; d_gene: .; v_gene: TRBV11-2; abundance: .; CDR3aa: CASSLDLLYNEQFF; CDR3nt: TGTGCCAGCAGCTTAGACCTACTCTACAATGAGCAGTTCTTC
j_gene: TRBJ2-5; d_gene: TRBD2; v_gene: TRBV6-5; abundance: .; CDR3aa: CASSPGGASRETQYF; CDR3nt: TGTGCCAGCAGCCCGGGAGGGGCAAGTCGAGAGACCCAGTACTTC
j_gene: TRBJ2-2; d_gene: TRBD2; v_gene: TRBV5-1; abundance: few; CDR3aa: CASSYLGTSGTGELFF; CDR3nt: TGCGCCAGCAGCTACCTAGGGACTAGCGGGACCGGGGAGCTGTTTTTT
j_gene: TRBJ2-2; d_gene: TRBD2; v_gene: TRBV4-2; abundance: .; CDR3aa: CASSQGMGLAGGSTGELFF; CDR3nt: TGTGCCAGCAGCCAAGGAATGGGACTAGCGGGAGGATCCACCGGGGAGCTGTTTTTT
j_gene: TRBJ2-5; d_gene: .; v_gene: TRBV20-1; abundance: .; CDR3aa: CSARAQETQYF; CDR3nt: TGCAGTGCTAGAGCCCAGGAGACCCAGTACTTC
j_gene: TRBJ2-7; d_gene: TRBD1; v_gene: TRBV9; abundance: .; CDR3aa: CASSVGTGNSASYEQYF; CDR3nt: TGTGCCAGCAGCGTAGGGACAGGGAATAGTGCCTCCTACGAGCAGTACTTC
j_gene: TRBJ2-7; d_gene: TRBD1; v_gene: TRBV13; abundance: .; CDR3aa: CASSPTGSHNYEQYF; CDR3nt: TGTGCCAGCAGCCCGACAGGGTCCCATAACTACGAGCAGTACTTC
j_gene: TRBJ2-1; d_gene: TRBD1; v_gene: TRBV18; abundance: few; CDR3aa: CASSPRTGTGDYEQFF; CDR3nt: TGTGCCAGCTCACCTCGTACAGGGACAGGGGACTATGAGCAGTTCTTC
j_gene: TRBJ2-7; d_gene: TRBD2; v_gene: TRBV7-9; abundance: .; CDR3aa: CASSSPRLAGYEQYF; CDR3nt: TGTGCCAGCAGCTCCCCACGACTAGCGGGTTACGAGCAGTACTTC
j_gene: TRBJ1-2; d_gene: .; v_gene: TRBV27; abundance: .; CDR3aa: CASSLGTPTLYGYTF; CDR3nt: TGTGCCAGCAGTTTAGGGACACCAACCCTCTATGGCTACACCTTC
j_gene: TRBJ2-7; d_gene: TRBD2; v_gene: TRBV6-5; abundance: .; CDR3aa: CASSSGGRPADEQYF; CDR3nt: TGTGCCAGCAGTTCCGGCGGGAGACCGGCCGACGAGCAGTACTTC
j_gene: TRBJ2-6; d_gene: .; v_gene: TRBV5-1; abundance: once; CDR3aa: CASSLSVSGANVLTF; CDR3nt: TGCGCCAGCAGCTTGAGCGTCTCTGGGGCCAACGTCCTGACTTTC
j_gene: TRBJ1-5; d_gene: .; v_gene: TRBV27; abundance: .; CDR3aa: CASSLTMDLGTRPQHF; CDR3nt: TGTGCCAGCAGTTTAACGATGGACTTGGGCACCAGGCCCCAGCATTTT
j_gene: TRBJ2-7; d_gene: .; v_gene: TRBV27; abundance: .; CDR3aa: CASSRIGGAYEQYF; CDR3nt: TGTGCCAGCAGTCGCATAGGGGGAGCCTACGAGCAGTACTTC
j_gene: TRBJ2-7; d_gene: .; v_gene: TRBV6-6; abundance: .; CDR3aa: CASSYGGGLEQYF; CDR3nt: TGTGCCAGCAGTTACGGAGGGGGCTTAGAGCAGTACTTC